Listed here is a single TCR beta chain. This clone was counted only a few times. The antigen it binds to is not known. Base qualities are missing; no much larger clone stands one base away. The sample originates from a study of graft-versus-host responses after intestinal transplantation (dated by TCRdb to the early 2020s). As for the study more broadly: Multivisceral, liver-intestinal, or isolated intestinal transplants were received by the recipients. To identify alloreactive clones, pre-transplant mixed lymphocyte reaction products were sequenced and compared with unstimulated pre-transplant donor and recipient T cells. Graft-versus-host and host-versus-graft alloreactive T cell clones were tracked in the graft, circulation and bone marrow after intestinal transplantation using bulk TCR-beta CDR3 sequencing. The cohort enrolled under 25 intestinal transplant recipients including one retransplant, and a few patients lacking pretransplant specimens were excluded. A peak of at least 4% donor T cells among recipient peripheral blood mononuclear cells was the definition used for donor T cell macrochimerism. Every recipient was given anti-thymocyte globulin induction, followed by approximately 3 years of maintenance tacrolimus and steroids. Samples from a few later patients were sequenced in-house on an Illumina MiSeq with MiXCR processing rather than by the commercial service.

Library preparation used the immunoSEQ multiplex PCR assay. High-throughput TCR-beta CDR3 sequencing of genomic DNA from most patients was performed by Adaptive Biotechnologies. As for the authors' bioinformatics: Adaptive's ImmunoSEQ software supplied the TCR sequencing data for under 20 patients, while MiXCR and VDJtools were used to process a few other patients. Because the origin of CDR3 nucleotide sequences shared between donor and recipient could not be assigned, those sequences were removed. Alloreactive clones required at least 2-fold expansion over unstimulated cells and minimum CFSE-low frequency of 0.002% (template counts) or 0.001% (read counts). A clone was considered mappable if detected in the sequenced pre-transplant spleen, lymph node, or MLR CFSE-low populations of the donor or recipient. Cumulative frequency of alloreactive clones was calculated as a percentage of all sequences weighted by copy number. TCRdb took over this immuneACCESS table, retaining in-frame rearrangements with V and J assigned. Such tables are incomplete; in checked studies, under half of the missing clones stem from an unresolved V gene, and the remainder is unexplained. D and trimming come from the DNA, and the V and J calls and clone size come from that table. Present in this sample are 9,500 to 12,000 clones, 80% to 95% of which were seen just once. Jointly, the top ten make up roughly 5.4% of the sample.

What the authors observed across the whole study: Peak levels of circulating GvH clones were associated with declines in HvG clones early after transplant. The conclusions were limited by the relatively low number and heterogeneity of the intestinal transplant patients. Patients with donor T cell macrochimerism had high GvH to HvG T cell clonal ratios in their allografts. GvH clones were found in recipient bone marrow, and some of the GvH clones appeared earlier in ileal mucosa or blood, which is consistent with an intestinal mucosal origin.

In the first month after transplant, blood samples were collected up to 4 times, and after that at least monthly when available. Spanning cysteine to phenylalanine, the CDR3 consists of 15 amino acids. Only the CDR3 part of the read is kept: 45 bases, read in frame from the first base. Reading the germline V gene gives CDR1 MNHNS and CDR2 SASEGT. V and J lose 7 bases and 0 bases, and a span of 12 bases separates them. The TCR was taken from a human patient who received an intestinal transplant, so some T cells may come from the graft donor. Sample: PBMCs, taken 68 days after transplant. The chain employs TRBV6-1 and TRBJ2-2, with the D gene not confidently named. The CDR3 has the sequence CASNKEVSNTGELFF. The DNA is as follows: TGTGCCAGCAATAAGGAAGTGTCGAACACCGGGGAGCTGTTTTTT.